This paragraph reports one T cell receptor (beta chain). Its antigen is not identified. TCRdb re-called the 5' RACE reads with MiXCR, one entry per CDR3 protein. Among around 310,000 distinct CDR3 sequences, 3.5% to 4.5% were seen once, and the ten largest hold approximately 19%. The sample is drawn from a study of T cells after yellow fever vaccination. The CDR3 has 16 amino acids. The V and J ends lost 6 bases and 4 bases, in that order; junction bases with no gene match: 12. Regarding the study as a whole: Just a small share of clonotypes turned up in the CD4 compartment as well as the CD8 compartment.

This chain connects TRBV12-3 or TRBV12-4 to TRBJ2-5; 9 bases are shared with TRBD1. The sequence derives from a young man who received the YFV17D yellow fever vaccine. The specimen comprised PBMCs, sampled 15 days after the yellow fever booster vaccination. CDR3 sequence: CASRVGTGTMRETQYF. CDR3 coding DNA: TGTGCCAGCAGGGTGGGGACAGGGACCATGCGAGAGACCCAGTACTTC.